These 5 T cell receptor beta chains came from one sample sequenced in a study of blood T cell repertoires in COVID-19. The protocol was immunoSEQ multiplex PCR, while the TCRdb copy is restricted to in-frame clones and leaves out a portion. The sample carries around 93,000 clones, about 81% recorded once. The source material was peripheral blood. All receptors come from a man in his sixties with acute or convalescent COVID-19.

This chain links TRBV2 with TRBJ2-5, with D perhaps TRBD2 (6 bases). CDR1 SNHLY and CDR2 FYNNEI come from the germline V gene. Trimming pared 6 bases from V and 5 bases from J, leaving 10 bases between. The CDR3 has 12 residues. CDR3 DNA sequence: TGTGCCAGCAGGGAGGGCGGGGAGACCCAGTACTTC. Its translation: CASREGGETQYF.

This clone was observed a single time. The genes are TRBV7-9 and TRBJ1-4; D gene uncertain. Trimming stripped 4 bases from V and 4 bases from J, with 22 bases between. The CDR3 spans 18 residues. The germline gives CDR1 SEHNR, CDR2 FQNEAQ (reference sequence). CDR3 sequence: CASSSAVAVPGNNEKLFF. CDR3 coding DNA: TGTGCCAGCAGCTCCGCCGTAGCTGTCCCGGGAAATAATGAAAAACTGTTTTTT. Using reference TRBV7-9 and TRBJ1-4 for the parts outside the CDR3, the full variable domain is DTGVSQNPRHKITKRGQNVTFRCDPISEHNRLYWYRQTLGQGPEFLTYFQNEAQLEKSRLLSDRFSAERPKGSFSTLEIQRTEQGDSAMYLCASSSAVAVPGNNEKLFFGSGTQLSVL.

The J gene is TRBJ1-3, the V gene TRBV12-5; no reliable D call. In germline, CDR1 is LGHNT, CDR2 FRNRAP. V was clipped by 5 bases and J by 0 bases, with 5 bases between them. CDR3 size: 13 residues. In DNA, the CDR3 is TGTGCTAGTGGTAGAGACTCTGGAAACACCATATATTTT. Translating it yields CASGRDSGNTIYF. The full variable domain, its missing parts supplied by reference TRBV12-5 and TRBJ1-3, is DARVTQTPRHKVTEMGQEVTMRCQPILGHNTVFWYRQTMMQGLELLAYFRNRAPLDDSGMPKDRFSAEMPDATLATLKIQPSEPRDSAVYFCASGRDSGNTIYFGEGSWLTVV.

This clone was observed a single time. The CDR3 spells CASRRDRGVSQPQHF. The DNA of the CDR3 is TGTGCCAGCAGGCGGGACAGGGGAGTGTCTCAGCCCCAGCATTTT. The chain recombines TRBV28 with TRBJ1-5; TRBD1 agrees at 10 bases. Germline CDR1 is MDHEN and CDR2 is SYDVKM. The CDR3 is 15 residues long. V shed 6 bases and J 6 bases; nucleotides not matched to a gene: 8.

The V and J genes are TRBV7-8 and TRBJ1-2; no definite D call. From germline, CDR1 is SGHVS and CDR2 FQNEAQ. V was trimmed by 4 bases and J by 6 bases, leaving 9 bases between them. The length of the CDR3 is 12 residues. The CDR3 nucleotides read TGTGCCAGCAGCTCGGCTGGAGATGGCTACACCTTC. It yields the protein CASSSAGDGYTF.